What follows describes a single TCR beta chain. The antigen this receptor binds is unknown. Within one base of it there is no much larger clone, and no base qualities were kept. CDR1 and CDR2 are read off the germline V gene (reference sequence) as LNHDA and SQIVND. Its CDR3 holds 15 amino acids, cysteine through phenylalanine. The only DNA kept is the CDR3, 45 bases in frame from the first base. V loses 6 bases of germline sequence and J loses 5 bases, and the interval between the two ends is 19 bases. The data stem from a study of T cell responses to AZD1222 COVID-19 vaccine (dated by TCRdb to about 2021). General notes on the study: AZD1222 recipients whose second dose came at about 4 weeks and those whose second dose came at about 12 weeks were combined into one group, since spike-specific TCR depth and breadth did not differ between the two schedules. TCR sequencing covered approximately 230 trial participants: around 210 given two doses of AZD1222 and 26 given two doses of MenACWY control vaccine. Trial participants were enrolled by age into 18-55, 56-69 and 70-plus year subgroups, with roughly 150, 30 and 60 TCR-sequenced participants respectively.

The CDR3 regions of human TCRbeta chains were subjected to immunosequencing. The paper's processing steps were these. Repertoire TCRs were checked for matches against a reference library of SARS-CoV-2-specific TCRs that had been generated using the MIRA antigen-specificity platform. Breadth was defined as the fraction of unique TCRs that were SARS-CoV-2-associated. Depth was defined as the fraction of total T cells that were SARS-CoV-2-associated. Using the MIRA data, every spike-specific TCR was mapped to the spike region that the TCR reacted to and assigned to either a CD4 or a CD8 class. Log10-transformed breadth and depth values were compared by one-way ANOVA with Sidak's multiple comparisons tests. TCRdb provides this immuneACCESS table in a form limited to in-frame rearrangements. Some clones are lacking; in checked studies, under half of them reflect an unresolved V gene, and why the rest are absent is not known. The V and J calls and clone size come from that table; D and trimming were worked out from the DNA. The sample table shows under 75,000 clones, and about 90% are seen once. 15% to 20% of the sample is held by the ten biggest clonotypes.

The time point label here, explained by the study, means: baseline before first vaccination. The vaccinee samples were drawn from two UK trials, COV001 and COV002, one of which was a single-blind randomized controlled phase 2/3 trial testing AZD1222 (ChAdOx1 nCoV-19) in healthy adults. Trial participant PBMC samples were collected at day 0 and day 28 after the second dose for TCRbeta chain sequencing. Broad study findings and their caveats: Vaccine-associated CD4 TCRs spanned the whole spike protein, with dominant responses in regions 160-218 and 743-854. After two AZD1222 doses, spike-specific TCR breadth and depth were significantly higher than at day 0 and than in MenACWY recipients. No day 14 peak-response samples were available, so repertoires were characterized only after the peak T cell response. Nearly half of unique spike-specific TCRs reportedly recognized epitopes outside regions mutated in the B.1.351 and B.1.1.7 variants. Conclusions about previously exposed vaccinees are limited because only a handful of AZD1222 recipients were SARS-CoV-2 seropositive at baseline. Participants were mostly white British, with more females than males. The authors suggested clonal diversity may have been underestimated. In the small 56-69-year group, the increase in depth fell short of significance, most likely because of low power.

The V gene is TRBV19 and the J gene is TRBJ2-5; matching of 6 bases hints at TRBD2 as the D gene. The sequencing used peripheral blood, collected on day 0 of AZD1222 vaccination. The clonotype originates from an adult in good health. The CDR3 corresponds to CASSSRPGGWETQYF. The DNA reads TGTGCCAGTAGCTCCCGACCCGGAGGGTGGGAGACCCAGTACTTC. The reference TRBV19 and TRBJ2-5 proteins fill in what lies around the CDR3, so the full variable domain reads DGGITQSPKYLFRKEGQNVTLSCEQNLNHDAMYWYRQDPGQGLRLIYYSQIVNDFQKGDIAEGYSVSREKKESFPLTVTSAQKNPTAFYLCASSSRPGGWETQYFGPGTRLLVL.